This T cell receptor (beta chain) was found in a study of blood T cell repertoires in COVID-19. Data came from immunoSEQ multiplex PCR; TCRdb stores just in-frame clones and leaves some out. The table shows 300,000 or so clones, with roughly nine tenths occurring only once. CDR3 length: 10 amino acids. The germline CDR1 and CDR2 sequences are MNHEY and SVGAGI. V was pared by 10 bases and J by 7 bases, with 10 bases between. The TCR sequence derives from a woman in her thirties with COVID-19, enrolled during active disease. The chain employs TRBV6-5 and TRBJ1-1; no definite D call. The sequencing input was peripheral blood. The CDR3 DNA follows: TGTGCCACCCGACGGGATGAAGCTTTCTTT. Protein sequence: CATRRDEAFF.